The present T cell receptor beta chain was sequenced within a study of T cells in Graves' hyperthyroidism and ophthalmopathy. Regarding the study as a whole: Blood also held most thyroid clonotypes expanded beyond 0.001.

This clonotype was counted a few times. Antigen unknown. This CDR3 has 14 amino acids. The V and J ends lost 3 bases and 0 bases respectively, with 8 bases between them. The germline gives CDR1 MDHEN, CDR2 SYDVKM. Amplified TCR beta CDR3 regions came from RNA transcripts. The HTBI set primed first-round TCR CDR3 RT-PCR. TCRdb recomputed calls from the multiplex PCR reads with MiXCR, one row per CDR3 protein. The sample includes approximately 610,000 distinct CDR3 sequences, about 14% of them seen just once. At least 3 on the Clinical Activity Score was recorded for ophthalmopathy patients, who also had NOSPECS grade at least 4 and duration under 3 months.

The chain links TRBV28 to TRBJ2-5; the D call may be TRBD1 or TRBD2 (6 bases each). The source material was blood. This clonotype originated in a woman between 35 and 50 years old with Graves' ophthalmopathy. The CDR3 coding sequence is TGTGCCAGCAGTTTGCGGGACAACCAAGAGACCCAGTACTTC. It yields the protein CASSLRDNQETQYF. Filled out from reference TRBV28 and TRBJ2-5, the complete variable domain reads DVKVTQSSRYLVKRTGEKVFLECVQDMDHENMFWYRQDPGLGLRLIYFSYDVKMKEKGDIPEGYSVSREKKERFSLILESASTNQTSMYLCASSLRDNQETQYFGPGTRLLVL.